Shown below are 19 T cell receptor beta chains from a single sample sequenced in a study of regulatory T cells in long-lasting Graves disease. Sample time point: newly diagnosed GD, antithyroid drugs for less than 3 months. Preparation of the TCR library used RNA extracted from PBMCs. Building of the TCR beta libraries involved iRepertoire HTBI primers and Arm-PCR of CDR3 regions. TCRdb processed the multiplex PCR reads anew with MiXCR; each CDR3 protein has one entry. Among 350,000 to 400,000 distinct CDR3 sequences listed, around 16% were seen once. Another study also made use of these data, one on T cells in Graves' hyperthyroidism and ophthalmopathy.

This material consisted of peripheral blood mononuclear cells (PBMCs), taken at new diagnosis, from a patient treated with antithyroid drugs. The source of these receptors is a young woman with Graves disease.

The chain carries TRBV29-1 and TRBJ2-7; 10 bases match TRBD1. The germline V gene has CDR1 SQVTM and CDR2 ANQGSEA. V shed 4 bases and J 2 bases; nucleotides not matched to a gene: 11. CDR3 length equals 16 residues. CDR3 protein: CSVAGSRDRGTYEQYF. The CDR3 DNA reads TGCAGCGTTGCGGGATCCCGGGACAGGGGAACCTACGAGCAGTACTTC.

The V call is TRBV20-1, the J call TRBJ2-1, with 13 bases that match TRBD2. In germline, CDR1 is DFQATT, CDR2 SNEGSKA (reference sequence). Germline trimming cut 1 base from V and 9 bases from J; bases unmatched to any gene: 12. The CDR3 has 17 residues. CDR3 sequence: CSARAIRGLAGAGEQFF. The DNA of the CDR3 is TGCAGTGCTAGAGCTATACGAGGACTAGCGGGAGCTGGTGAGCAGTTCTTC.

This clonotype was observed at least ten times. J is TRBJ2-5 and V is TRBV3-1; 9 bases map to TRBD1. The CDR3 covers 16 residues. The ends lost 4 bases at V and 5 bases at J; junction bases unmatched: 11. Germline values: CDR1 LGHDT, CDR2 YNNKEL (reference sequence). This chain's CDR3 is CASSLLGQGIAETQYF. The CDR3 DNA reads as TGTGCCAGCAGCCTTCTGGGACAGGGAATCGCGGAGACCCAGTACTTC.

This clonotype has more than one count but fewer than ten. The chain joins TRBV5-5 to TRBJ2-2; weak D call: TRBD2 (6 bases). This CDR3 contains 16 residues. Germline CDR1 SGHKS, CDR2 YYEKEE (reference sequence). Trimming removed 4 bases at V and 1 base at J, with 14 bases between. The CDR3 is CASSPGLTRNTGELFF. CDR3 in DNA: TGTGCCAGCAGCCCTGGACTAACTCGGAACACCGGGGAGCTGTTTTTT.

There are many counts of this clonotype. The chain couples TRBV12-3 or TRBV12-4 to TRBJ2-7; a weak D match, TRBD2 (6 bases). Trimming removed 0 bases at V and 8 bases at J, with 20 bases between. This CDR3 contains 16 residues. In DNA, the CDR3 is TGTGCCAGCAGTTTAGCGCTCGCGGGAAGCCCTTTCAAGCAGTACTTC. It translates to CASSLALAGSPFKQYF.

The sample holds many counts of this clonotype. The V call is TRBV28, the J call TRBJ1-5; 8 bases agree with TRBD1. Germline CDR1 is MDHEN and CDR2 is SYDVKM. This CDR3 region has 15 residues. The V segment lost 5 bases and the J segment 3 bases; nucleotides outside the gene matches: 6. The CDR3, as DNA: TGTGCCAGCAGTAGAGGACAGGGTTTCAATCAGCCCCAGCATTTT. It is translated as CASSRGQGFNQPQHF.

This clonotype was counted at least ten times. The chain recombines TRBV6-2 or TRBV6-3 with TRBJ2-1; D call uncertain. Germline lookup yields CDR1 MNHEY and CDR2 SVGEGT. This CDR3 region has 15 residues. V lost 0 bases to trimming and J lost 2 bases, with 8 bases between them. The CDR3 DNA reads as TGTGCCAGCAGTTACTCTCCGGCAGCCTACAATGAGCAGTTCTTC. Its translation is CASSYSPAAYNEQFF.

This clonotype was seen at least ten times. The rearrangement joins TRBV28 to TRBJ1-5; 8 bases align to TRBD1. The CDR3 loop spans 17 amino acids. J gave up 3 bases and V 6 bases, and 13 bases lay outside the gene matches. Germline lookup yields CDR1 MDHEN and CDR2 SYDVKM. CDR3 in amino acids: CASRLWAGTGLNQPQHF. In DNA, the CDR3 is TGTGCCAGCAGGCTATGGGCCGGGACAGGCCTCAATCAGCCCCAGCATTTT.

This clonotype has ten or more counts. The V call is TRBV7-9, the J call TRBJ2-1; 12 nucleotides align to TRBD2. Germline CDR1 SEHNR, CDR2 FQNEAQ (reference sequence). Trimming at V came to 2 bases and at J to 4 bases, leaving 3 bases not matched to a gene. The CDR3 extends over 16 amino acids. Here the CDR3 reads CASSLRGLAGYNEQFF. Written as DNA, the CDR3 is TGTGCCAGCAGCTTAAGAGGACTAGCGGGATACAATGAGCAGTTCTTC.

This clonotype was observed many times. The genes are TRBV3-1 and TRBJ2-5; D is uncertain. The germline CDR1 and CDR2 sequences are LGHDT and YNNKEL (reference sequence). The CDR3 extends over 14 amino acids. Between the trimmed V and J ends, which lost 4 bases and 5 bases, there was a span of 14 bases. This CDR3 reads CASSRSNGLETQYF. The CDR3 DNA sequence: TGTGCCAGCAGCCGGTCCAATGGGTTGGAGACCCAGTACTTC.

This clonotype was recorded at least ten times. The rearrangement links TRBV7-2 to TRBJ2-1, with 11 bases fitting TRBD2. The V gene's germline CDR1 is SGHTA and CDR2 FQGNSA. The CDR3 has 13 amino acids. Trimming at V came to 4 bases and at J to 10 bases, leaving 3 bases not matched to a gene. The CDR3 bases are TGTGCCAGCAGCTCGGGACTAGCGGCAGAGCAGTTCTTC. Translating it yields CASSSGLAAEQFF.

In its sample, this clonotype was seen many times. The chain has TRBV2 and TRBJ2-3, with 13 bases that match TRBD2. V shed 8 bases, J shed 2 bases, and the junction held 4 bases outside the gene matches. This CDR3 comprises 15 residues. Germline V gene lookup returns CDR1 SNHLY and CDR2 FYNNEI. The CDR3 bases are TGTGCCAGCTCGGGACTAGCGGGAACCACAGATACGCAGTATTTT. Translated, it gives CASSGLAGTTDTQYF.

Many counts were recorded for this clonotype. The V call is TRBV4-2, the J call TRBJ1-1, with D unresolved. Germline lookup yields CDR1 LGHNA and CDR2 YNFKEQ. CDR3 length: 14 residues. The germline V and J ends were trimmed by 3 bases and 3 bases, with 11 bases remaining between them. In DNA form, the CDR3 reads TGTGCCAGCAGCCACCCCACCGAGGACACTGAAGCTTTCTTT. Translation gives CASSHPTEDTEAFF.

This clonotype was counted many times. The genes are TRBV7-3 and TRBJ2-1; D gene uncertain. The CDR3 consists of 15 residues. CDR1 and CDR2 from the germline V gene are SGHTA and FQGTGA. Between the trimmed V and J ends, which lost 4 bases and 2 bases, there was a span of 12 bases. CDR3 nucleotide sequence: TGTGCCAGCAGCTCAGCTGGTGCTACCTACAATGAGCAGTTCTTC. The encoded protein is CASSSAGATYNEQFF.

This clonotype has only a few counts. It may be a read error: a sequence one base away is much more abundant. V is TRBV7-6 and J is TRBJ2-3; D possibly corresponds to TRBD2 (6 bases). The germline CDR1 and CDR2 sequences are SGHVS and FNYEAQ. V lost 4 bases to trimming and J lost 4 bases, with 12 bases between them. The CDR3 is 14 residues long. CDR3 region: CASSSGRGADTQYF. The DNA for the CDR3 is TGTGCCAGCAGCTCCGGGCGGGGCGCAGATACGCAGTATTTT.

The gene calls are TRBV20-1 and TRBJ2-3; D is unresolved. V lost 2 bases to trimming and J lost 0 bases, with 15 bases between them. Germline V lookup: CDR1 DFQATT, CDR2 SNEGSKA (reference sequence). This CDR3 is built from 16 residues. The CDR3: CSARPTETRSTDTQYF. In DNA, the CDR3 is TGCAGTGCTAGACCTACCGAAACCAGGAGCACAGATACGCAGTATTTT.

This rearrangement joins TRBV7-3 to TRBJ2-2, with D possibly TRBD1 on 5 matching bases. V lost 2 bases, J lost 6 bases, and 13 bases lay in between. Germline values: CDR1 SGHTA, CDR2 FQGTGA. The CDR3 is 15 residues long. DNA for the CDR3: TGTGCCAGCAGCTTAGATCCAGGGCAGGCCGGGGAGCTGTTTTTT. This sequence encodes CASSLDPGQAGELFF.

The genes are TRBV4-2 and TRBJ1-1; D remains unclear. Germline CDR1 and CDR2: LGHNA and YNFKEQ. V was trimmed by 2 bases and J by 1 base, leaving 14 bases between them. There are 16 residues in the CDR3. The CDR3 nucleotides are TGTGCCAGCAGCCAACCGGGTCTTTTGGAGAACACTGAAGCTTTCTTT. It yields the protein CASSQPGLLENTEAFF.

This clonotype came up many times. This chain links TRBV5-4 with TRBJ1-1; a weak D match, TRBD1 (5 bases). The V end lost 2 bases, the J end lost 4 bases, and 12 bases lay between the germline ends. This CDR3 has 14 amino acids. The germline gives CDR1 SGHNT, CDR2 YYREEE (reference sequence). CDR3 bases: TGTGCCAGCAGCTTCCAGGGTATTAGCACTGAAGCTTTCTTT. It yields the protein CASSFQGISTEAFF.